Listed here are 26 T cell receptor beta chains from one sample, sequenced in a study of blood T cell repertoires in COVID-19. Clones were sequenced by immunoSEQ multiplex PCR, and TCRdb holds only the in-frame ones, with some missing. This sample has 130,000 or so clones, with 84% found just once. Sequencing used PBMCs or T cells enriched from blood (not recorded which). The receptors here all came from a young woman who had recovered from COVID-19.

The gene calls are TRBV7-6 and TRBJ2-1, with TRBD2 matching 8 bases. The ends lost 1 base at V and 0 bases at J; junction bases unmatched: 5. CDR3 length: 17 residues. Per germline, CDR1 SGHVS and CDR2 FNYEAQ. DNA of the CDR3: TGTGCCAGCAGCTTAGGAGCCAGCGGGAGCTCCTACAATGAGCAGTTCTTC. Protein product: CASSLGASGSSYNEQFF.

The chain's CDR3 is CATSDTTGAGYGYTF. CDR3 bases: TGTGCCACCAGTGATACGACAGGAGCAGGCTATGGCTACACCTTC. This chain links TRBV24-1 with TRBJ1-2, with D tentatively TRBD1 (6 bases). The CDR3 length is 15 residues. Trimming removed 3 bases at V and 4 bases at J, with 14 bases between. Germline V lookup: CDR1 KGHDR, CDR2 SFDVKD.

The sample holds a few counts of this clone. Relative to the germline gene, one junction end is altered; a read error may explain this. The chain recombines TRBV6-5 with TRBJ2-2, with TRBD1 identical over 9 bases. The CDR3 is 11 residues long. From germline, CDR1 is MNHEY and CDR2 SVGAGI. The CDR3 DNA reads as TGCGGGACAGGGCTAACCGGGGAGCTGTTTTTT. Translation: CGTGLTGELFF.

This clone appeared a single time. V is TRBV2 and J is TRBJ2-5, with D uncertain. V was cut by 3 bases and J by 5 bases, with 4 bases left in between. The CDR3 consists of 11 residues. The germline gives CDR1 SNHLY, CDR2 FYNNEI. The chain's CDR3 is CASSDRETQYF. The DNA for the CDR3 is TGTGCCAGCAGTGACCGGGAGACCCAGTACTTC.

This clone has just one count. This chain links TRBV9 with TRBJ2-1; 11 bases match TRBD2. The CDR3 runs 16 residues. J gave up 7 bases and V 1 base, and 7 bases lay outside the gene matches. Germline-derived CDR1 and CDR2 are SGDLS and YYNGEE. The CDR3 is CASSVSGLAGGNEQFF. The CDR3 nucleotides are TGTGCCAGCAGCGTATCCGGGTTAGCGGGAGGGAATGAGCAGTTCTTC.

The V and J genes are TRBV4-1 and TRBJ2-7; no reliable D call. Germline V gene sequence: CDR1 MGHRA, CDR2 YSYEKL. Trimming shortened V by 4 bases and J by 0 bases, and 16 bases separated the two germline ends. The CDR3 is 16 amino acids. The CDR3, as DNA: TGCGCCAGCAGCCCGAGTGTTTCGAGGAGCTCCTACGAGCAGTACTTC. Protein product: CASSPSVSRSSYEQYF.

The CDR3 sequence: CASSSLDFGPQHF. CDR3 in DNA: TGTGCCAGCAGTAGCCTTGATTTTGGGCCCCAGCATTTT. The genes are TRBV28 and TRBJ1-5; no reliable D call. Between the trimmed V and J ends, which lost 5 bases and 9 bases, there was a span of 14 bases. The CDR3 is 13 residues long. CDR1 and CDR2 from the germline V gene are MDHEN and SYDVKM.

This CDR3 is CASSLSLAPAYEQYF. CDR3 bases: TGTGCCAGCAGTTTATCCCTAGCGCCAGCCTACGAGCAGTACTTC. The rearrangement uses TRBV27 and TRBJ2-7; a weak D match, TRBD2 (6 bases). The ends were cut back, 0 bases at V and 2 bases at J, with 11 bases in the middle. Germline V lookup: CDR1 MNHEY, CDR2 SMNVEV (reference sequence). There are 15 residues in the CDR3.

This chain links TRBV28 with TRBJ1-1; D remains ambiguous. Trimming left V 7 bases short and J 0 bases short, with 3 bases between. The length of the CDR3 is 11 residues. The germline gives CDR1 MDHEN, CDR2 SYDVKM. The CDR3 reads CASTVNTEAFF. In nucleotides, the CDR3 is TGTGCCAGCACAGTGAACACTGAAGCTTTCTTT.

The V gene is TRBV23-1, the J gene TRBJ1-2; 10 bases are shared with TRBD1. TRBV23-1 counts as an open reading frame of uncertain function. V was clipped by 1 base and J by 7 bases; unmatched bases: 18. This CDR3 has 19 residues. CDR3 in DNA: TGCGCCAGCAGTCAATTGGGAAAACGGACAGGGGGGTACACTAGTGGCTACACCTTC. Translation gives CASSQLGKRTGGYTSGYTF.

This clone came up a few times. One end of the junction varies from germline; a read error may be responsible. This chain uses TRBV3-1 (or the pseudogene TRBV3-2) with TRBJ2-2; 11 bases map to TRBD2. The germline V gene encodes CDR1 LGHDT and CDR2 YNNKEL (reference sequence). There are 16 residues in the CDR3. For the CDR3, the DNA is TGTGCCAGCTGCCATAGCGGGAGGGCCCTCGCCGGGGAGCTGTTTTTT. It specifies CASCHSGRALAGELFF.

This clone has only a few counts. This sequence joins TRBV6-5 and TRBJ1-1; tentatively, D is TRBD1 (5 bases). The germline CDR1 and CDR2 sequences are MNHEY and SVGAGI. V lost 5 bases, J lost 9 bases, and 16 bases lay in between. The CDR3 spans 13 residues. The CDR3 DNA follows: TGTGCCAGCAGTCCGCTGGACATTCATCAAGCTTTCTTT. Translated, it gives CASSPLDIHQAFF.

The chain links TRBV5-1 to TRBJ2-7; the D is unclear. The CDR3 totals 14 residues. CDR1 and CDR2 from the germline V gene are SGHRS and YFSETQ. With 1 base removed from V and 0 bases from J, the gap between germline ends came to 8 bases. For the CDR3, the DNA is TGCGCCAGCAGCTTGAAAGTCGGCTCCTACGAGCAGTACTTC. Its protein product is CASSLKVGSYEQYF.

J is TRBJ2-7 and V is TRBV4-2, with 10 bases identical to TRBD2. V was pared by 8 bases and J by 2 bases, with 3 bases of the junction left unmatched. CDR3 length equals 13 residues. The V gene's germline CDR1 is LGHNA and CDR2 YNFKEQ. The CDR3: CASGAGGPYEQYF. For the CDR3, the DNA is TGTGCCAGCGGAGCGGGAGGGCCCTACGAGCAGTACTTC.

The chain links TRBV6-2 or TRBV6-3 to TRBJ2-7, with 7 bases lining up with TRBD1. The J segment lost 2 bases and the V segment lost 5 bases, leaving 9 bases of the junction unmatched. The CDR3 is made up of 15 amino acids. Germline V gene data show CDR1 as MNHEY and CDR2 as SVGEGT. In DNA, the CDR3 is TGTGCCAGCAGTGGGGACCGACAGGGTCCCTACGAGCAGTACTTC. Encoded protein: CASSGDRQGPYEQYF.

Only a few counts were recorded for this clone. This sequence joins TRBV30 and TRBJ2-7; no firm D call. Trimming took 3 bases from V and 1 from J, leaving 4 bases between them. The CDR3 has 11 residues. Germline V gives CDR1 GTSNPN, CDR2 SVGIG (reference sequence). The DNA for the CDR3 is TGTGCCTGGAGCGCGTCCTACGAGCAGTACTTC. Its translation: CAWSASYEQYF.

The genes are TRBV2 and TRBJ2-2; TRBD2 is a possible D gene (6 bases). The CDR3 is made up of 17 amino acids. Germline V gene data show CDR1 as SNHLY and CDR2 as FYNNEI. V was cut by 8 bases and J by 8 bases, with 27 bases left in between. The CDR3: CASRSVLRGTLDGELFF. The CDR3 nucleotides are TGTGCCAGCCGATCTGTTTTGCGAGGGACTTTAGATGGGGAGCTGTTTTTT.

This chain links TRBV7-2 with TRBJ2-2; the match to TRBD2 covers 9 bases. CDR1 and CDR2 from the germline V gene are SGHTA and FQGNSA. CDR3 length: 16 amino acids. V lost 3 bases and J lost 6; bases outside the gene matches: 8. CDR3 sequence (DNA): TGTGCCAGCAGCTTCCTGGGCGGGAGGGGTCCCGGGGAGCTGTTTTTT. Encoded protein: CASSFLGGRGPGELFF.

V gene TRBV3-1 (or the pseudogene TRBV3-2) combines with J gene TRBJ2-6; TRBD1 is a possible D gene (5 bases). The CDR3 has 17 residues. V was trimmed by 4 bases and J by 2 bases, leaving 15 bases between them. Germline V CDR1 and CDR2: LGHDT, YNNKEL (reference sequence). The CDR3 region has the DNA TGTGCCAGCAGCCTGAGACATTCAGGGACTGGGGCCAACGTCCTGACTTTC. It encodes CASSLRHSGTGANVLTF.

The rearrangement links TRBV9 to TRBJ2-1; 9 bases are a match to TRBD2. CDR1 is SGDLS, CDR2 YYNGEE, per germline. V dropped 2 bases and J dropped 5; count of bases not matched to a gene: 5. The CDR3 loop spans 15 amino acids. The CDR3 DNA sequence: TGTGCCAGCAGCGTTAGCGGGAGTGGGAACAATGAGCAGTTCTTC. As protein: CASSVSGSGNNEQFF.

The CDR3: CASHDGSYEQYF. The CDR3 bases are TGTGCCAGCCATGACGGGTCCTACGAGCAGTACTTC. The chain joins TRBV18 to TRBJ2-7, with D hard to call. The V gene lost 8 bases and the J gene lost 1 base, with 9 bases spanning the gap. Looked up from germline, CDR1 is KGHSH and CDR2 is LQKENI. This CDR3 contains 12 residues.

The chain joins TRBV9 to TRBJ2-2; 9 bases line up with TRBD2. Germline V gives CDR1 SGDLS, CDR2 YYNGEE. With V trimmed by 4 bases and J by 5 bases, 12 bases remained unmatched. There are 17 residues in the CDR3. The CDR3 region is CASSRRGAGGRTGELFF. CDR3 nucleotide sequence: TGTGCCAGCAGCCGTAGAGGAGCGGGAGGTAGGACCGGGGAGCTGTTTTTT.

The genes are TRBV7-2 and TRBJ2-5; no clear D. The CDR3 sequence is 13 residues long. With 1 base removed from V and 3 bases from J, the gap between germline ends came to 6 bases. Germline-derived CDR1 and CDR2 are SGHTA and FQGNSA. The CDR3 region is CASSLGRKETQYF. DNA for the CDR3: TGTGCCAGCAGCTTAGGGCGGAAAGAGACCCAGTACTTC.

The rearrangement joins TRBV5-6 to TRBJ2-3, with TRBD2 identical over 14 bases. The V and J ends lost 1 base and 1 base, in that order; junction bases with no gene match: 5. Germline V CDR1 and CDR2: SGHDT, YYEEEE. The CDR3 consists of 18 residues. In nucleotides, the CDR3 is TGTGCCAGCAGCTTGCCCGGGACTAGCGGGAGTCGCACAGATACGCAGTATTTT. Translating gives CASSLPGTSGSRTDTQYF.

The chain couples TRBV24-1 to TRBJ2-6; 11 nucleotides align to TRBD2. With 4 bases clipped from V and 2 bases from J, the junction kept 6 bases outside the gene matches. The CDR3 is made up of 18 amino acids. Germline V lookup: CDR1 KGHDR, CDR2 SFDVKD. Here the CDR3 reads CATSEGLAGGTGANVLTF. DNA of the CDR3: TGTGCCACCAGTGAGGGTCTAGCGGGAGGAACTGGGGCCAACGTCCTGACTTTC.

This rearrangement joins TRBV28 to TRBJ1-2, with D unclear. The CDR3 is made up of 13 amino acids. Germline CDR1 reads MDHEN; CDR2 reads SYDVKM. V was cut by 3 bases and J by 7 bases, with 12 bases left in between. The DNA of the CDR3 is TGTGCCAGCAGTTTTTTTGTCTCGGGTGGCTACACCTTC. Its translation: CASSFFVSGGYTF.